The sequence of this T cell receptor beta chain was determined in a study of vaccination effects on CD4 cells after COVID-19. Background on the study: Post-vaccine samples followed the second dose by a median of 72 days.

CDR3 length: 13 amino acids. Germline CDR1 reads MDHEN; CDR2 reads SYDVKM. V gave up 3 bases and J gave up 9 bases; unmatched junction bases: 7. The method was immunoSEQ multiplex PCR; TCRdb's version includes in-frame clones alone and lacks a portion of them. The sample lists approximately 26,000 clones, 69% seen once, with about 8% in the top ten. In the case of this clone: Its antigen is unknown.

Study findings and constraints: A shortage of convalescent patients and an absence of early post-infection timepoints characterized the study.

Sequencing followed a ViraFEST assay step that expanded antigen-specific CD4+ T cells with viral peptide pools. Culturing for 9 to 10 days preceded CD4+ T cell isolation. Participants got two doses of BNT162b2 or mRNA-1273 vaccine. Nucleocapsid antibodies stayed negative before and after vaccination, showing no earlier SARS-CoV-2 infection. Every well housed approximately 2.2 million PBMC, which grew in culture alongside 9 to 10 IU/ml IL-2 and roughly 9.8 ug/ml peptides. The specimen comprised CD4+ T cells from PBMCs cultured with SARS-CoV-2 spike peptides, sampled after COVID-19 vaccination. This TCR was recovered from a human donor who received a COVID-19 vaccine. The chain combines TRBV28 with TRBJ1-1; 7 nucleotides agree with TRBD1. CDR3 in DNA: TGTGCCAGCAGTTTGTCGGGACAGCCAAAAGCTTTCTTT. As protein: CASSLSGQPKAFF.